The clone carrying this T cell receptor (beta chain) was observed a few times. Its antigen is not identified. This sample is part of a study of T and B cells in COVID-19 patients. BIOMED2 TRB-A/B primer pools were used in multiplex TRB PCR. TCRdb reanalysed the multiplex PCR reads using MiXCR and keeps one entry per CDR3 protein. The sample shows roughly 13,000 distinct CDR3 sequences, roughly 28% of them seen only once. The study's findings and limits: Early severe-case samples and blood from mildly ill patients during symptoms were in short supply.

Each TRB amplification used about 220-500 ng of genomic DNA from blood. The CDR3 totals 14 residues. The ends were cut back, 3 bases at V and 1 base at J, with 7 bases in the middle. Specimen: blood. The sequence came from a human donor who had recovered from COVID-19. The chain joins TRBV12-3 or TRBV12-4 to TRBJ1-3, with D unresolved. The CDR3 DNA reads as TGTGCCAGCAGTTTGAAAGGGTCTGGAAACACCATATATTTT. Its protein is CASSLKGSGNTIYF.